Listed here are 11 T cell receptor beta chains from one sample, sequenced in a study of CD8 T cells in Susac syndrome. Random-hexamer reverse transcription was applied to about 0.45 to 1 ug RNA. A single record per CDR3 protein comes from TCRdb applying MiXCR to the immunoSEQ multiplex PCR reads. This table holds approximately 130,000 distinct CDR3 sequences, about 90% found once. Material: CD8+ T cells from PBMCs. The receptors stem from a human donor with multiple sclerosis.

With respect to this clonotype: At one end, the junction sequence differs from germline, possibly due to a read error. This chain links TRBV4-1 with TRBJ1-1; D gene unclear. The CDR3 has 15 residues. Germline V gives CDR1 MGHRA, CDR2 YSYEKL. This CDR3 reads CASSQESKGFTKAFF. Written as DNA, the CDR3 is TGCGCCAGCAGCCAAGAGTCGAAGGGATTCACTAAAGCTTTCTTT.

The V and J genes are TRBV9 and TRBJ2-1, with unresolved D. V was pared by 2 bases and J by 8 bases, with 11 bases between. The CDR3 has 13 residues. In germline, CDR1 is SGDLS, CDR2 YYNGEE. The CDR3 DNA is TGTGCCAGCAGCGTCCCCGATGGGGATGAGCAGTTCTTC. It is translated as CASSVPDGDEQFF. Variable domain in full (rest from reference TRBV9 and TRBJ2-1): DSGVTQTPKHLITATGQRVTLRCSPRSGDLSVYWYQQSLDQGLQFLIQYYNGEERAKGNILERFSAQQFPDLHSELNLSSLELGDSALYFCASSVPDGDEQFFGPGTRLTVL.

The rearrangement links TRBV27 to TRBJ2-2, with TRBD2 identical over 11 bases. J gave up 7 bases and V 5 bases, and 6 bases lay outside the gene matches. The CDR3 contains 15 residues. Germline V lookup: CDR1 MNHEY, CDR2 SMNVEV (reference sequence). Here the CDR3 reads CASSTSGSPDGELFF. CDR3 bases: TGTGCCAGCAGTACTAGCGGGAGTCCTGACGGGGAGCTGTTTTTT.

This clonotype was found once. The genes are TRBV29-1 and TRBJ2-7, with 12 bases matching TRBD2. The CDR3 is made up of 16 amino acids. V was clipped by 1 base and J by 2 bases; unmatched bases: 6. Looked up from germline, CDR1 is SQVTM and CDR2 is ANQGSEA. CDR3 in DNA: TGCAGCGTTGAAGGACTAGCGGGAGATTGGCCCTACGAGCAGTACTTC. It specifies CSVEGLAGDWPYEQYF.

The chain joins TRBV12-3 or TRBV12-4 to TRBJ2-2; 8 bases line up with TRBD1. The CDR3 covers 15 residues. V lost 5 bases to trimming and J lost 5 bases; unmatched junction nucleotides: 7. CDR3 region: CASSGTGGWTGELFF. The CDR3 nucleotides read TGTGCCAGCAGTGGGACAGGCGGTTGGACCGGGGAGCTGTTTTTT.

The chain recombines TRBV30 with TRBJ2-1, with 11 bases identical to TRBD2. Germline CDR1 is GTSNPN and CDR2 is SVGIG (reference sequence). The CDR3 is 16 amino acids. The V gene end was trimmed by 2 bases and the J gene end by 1 base; junction bases not matched to a gene: 4. The DNA of the CDR3 is TGTGCCTGGAGTCAACGACTAGCGGGATCCTACAATGAGCAGTTCTTC. It codes for CAWSQRLAGSYNEQFF.

V and J are TRBV27 and TRBJ2-1; 9 bases are shared with TRBD2. Germline CDR1 reads MNHEY; CDR2 reads SMNVEV (reference sequence). Trimming took 2 bases from V and 4 from J; bases not matched to a gene: 6. This CDR3 comprises 16 residues. CDR3: CASSLVAGVSYNEQFF. In DNA, the CDR3 is TGTGCCAGCAGTTTAGTAGCGGGAGTGTCGTACAATGAGCAGTTCTTC.

CDR3 nucleotides: TGTGCCAGCAGCTTGCTGAGTTCAGATACGCAGTATTTT. This translates into CASSLLSSDTQYF. V usage is TRBV7-2 and J usage is TRBJ2-3, with D unclear. V lost 3 bases and J 4 bases, leaving 8 bases between the germline ends. The CDR3 is 13 residues long. Per the germline V gene, CDR1 is SGHTA and CDR2 is FQGNSA. Together with reference TRBV7-2 and TRBJ2-3, the CDR3 gives the full variable domain: GAGVSQSPSNKVTEKGKDVELRCDPISGHTALYWYRQSLGQGLEFLIYFQGNSAPDKSGLPSDRFSAERTGGSVSTLTIQRTQQEDSAVYLCASSLLSSDTQYFGPGTRLTVL.

This sequence joins TRBV23-1 and TRBJ1-1; D gene uncertain. TRBV23-1 is reported as an ORF; its role is uncertain. The ends were cut back, 2 bases at V and 1 base at J, with 17 bases in the middle. The CDR3 runs 17 residues. CDR3 bases: TGCGCCAGCAGTCAAAATCCGGCGGAGGAGGAGAACACTGAAGCTTTCTTT. Amino acids: CASSQNPAEEENTEAFF.

The V call is TRBV3-1, the J call TRBJ2-1; 8 bases align to TRBD2. V gave up 0 bases and J gave up 7 bases; unmatched junction bases: 8. Germline V lookup: CDR1 LGHDT, CDR2 YNNKEL (reference sequence). This CDR3 contains 16 residues. CDR3 residues: CASSQEGLLAENEQFF. CDR3 coding DNA: TGTGCCAGCAGCCAAGAAGGTTTACTAGCGGAAAATGAGCAGTTCTTC.

The rearrangement uses TRBV27 and TRBJ2-5; 7 bases match TRBD1. After removal of 0 bases from V and 4 bases from J, the junction contained 5 bases not matched to a gene. The length of the CDR3 is 15 residues. Looked up from germline, CDR1 is MNHEY and CDR2 is SMNVEV (reference sequence). CDR3 residues: CASSLSGDRAETQYF. The DNA of the CDR3 is TGTGCCAGCAGTTTATCGGGAGACAGGGCAGAGACCCAGTACTTC.